These T cell receptor beta chains were read from a single sample in a study of T cell repertoires in cytomegalovirus infection. One entry per CDR3 protein results from TCRdb running MiXCR on the reads. The sample contains fewer than 300,000 distinct CDR3 sequences, roughly 26% of which appear only once. The sample comprised PBMCs. These receptors all come from a human donor in good health (CMV status not recorded). Some clones in this sample may be carry-over from other donors' samples. CDR3s include the opening cysteine and the closing phenylalanine or tryptophan. Each record gives: D gene, clone size, J gene, CDR3 length, V gene, CDR3 protein, CDR3 DNA. A D gene is named only where the DNA matches it firmly. Some rows have no size entry. The others give once, few or many, or a class for an expanded clone.

>-|few|TRBJ2-3|15|TRBV28
CASSRQAMSTDTQYF
TGTGCCAGCAGTCGACAGGCTATGAGCACAGATACGCAGTATTTT
>TRBD2|few|TRBJ2-1|15|TRBV10-3
CAIMPSGGEYNEQFF
TGTGCCATCATGCCCAGCGGGGGGGAGTACAATGAGCAGTTCTTC
>-|few|TRBJ1-2|15|TRBV28
CASSTTREQGVGYTF
TGTGCCAGCAGCACGACCAGGGAACAGGGAGTCGGCTACACCTTC
>TRBD2|-|TRBJ2-3|15|TRBV29-1
CSVEDSGRALDTQYF
TGCAGCGTTGAGGATAGCGGGAGGGCCCTAGATACGCAGTATTTT
>-|-|TRBJ2-5|16|TRBV6-5
CASSYSNSGNTETQYF
TGTGCCAGCAGTTACTCCAACAGTGGGAATACGGAGACCCAGTACTTC
>-|-|TRBJ2-3|15|TRBV5-1
CASSLDGGALDTQYF
TGCGCCAGCAGCTTGGATGGGGGGGCCCTAGATACGCAGTATTTT
>-|-|TRBJ2-3|18|TRBV12-3/TRBV12-4
CASSLSLVELPGTDTQYF
TGTGCCAGCAGTTTATCACTAGTCGAGCTCCCTGGCACAGATACGCAGTATTTT
>-|-|TRBJ1-1|13|TRBV6-2/TRBV6-3
CASSRSGPHEAFF
TGTGCCAGCAGTCGCAGCGGGCCACATGAAGCTTTCTTT
>TRBD1|few|TRBJ1-1|15|TRBV11-2
CASRGTGPDDREAFF
TGTGCCAGCAGGGGGACAGGGCCCGATGATAGGGAAGCTTTCTTT
>-|-|TRBJ2-1|16|TRBV6-5
CASSYSWGRSYNEQFF
TGTGCCAGCAGTTACTCGTGGGGGAGATCCTACAATGAGCAGTTCTTC
>-|few|TRBJ1-1|15|TRBV14
CASSVGVWAIAEAFF
TGTGCCAGCAGCGTCGGCGTATGGGCAATCGCTGAAGCTTTCTTT
>TRBD2|-|TRBJ2-3|14|TRBV5-1
CASRGTSGSDTQYF
TGCGCCAGCCGAGGGACTAGCGGGAGTGATACGCAGTATTTT
>TRBD1|-|TRBJ2-7|15|TRBV7-2
CASSQGASSSYEQYF
TGTGCCAGCAGCCAGGGGGCTTCGAGCTCCTACGAGCAGTACTTC
>-|many|TRBJ2-1|14|TRBV6-1
CASWRTGLGNEQFF
TGTGCCAGCTGGAGAACAGGGTTGGGCAATGAGCAGTTCTTC
>-|many|TRBJ1-4|14|TRBV7-2
CASSFGRINEKLFF
TGTGCCAGCAGCTTCGGACGGATTAATGAAAAACTGTTTTTT
>-|few|TRBJ1-2|12|TRBV28
CASSQDKYGYTF
TGTGCCAGCAGCCAAGACAAGTATGGCTACACCTTC
>-|-|TRBJ2-2|13|TRBV12-3/TRBV12-4
CASTSEFTGELFF
TGTGCCAGCACCTCGGAGTTCACCGGGGAGCTGTTTTTT
>-|-|TRBJ2-7|14|TRBV5-4
CASSLERGSYEQYF
TGTGCCAGCAGCTTAGAAAGGGGTTCCTACGAGCAGTACTTC
>-|few|TRBJ2-7|13|TRBV6-1
CASSPGTPYEQYF
TGTGCCAGCTCGCCAGGGACTCCCTACGAGCAGTACTTC